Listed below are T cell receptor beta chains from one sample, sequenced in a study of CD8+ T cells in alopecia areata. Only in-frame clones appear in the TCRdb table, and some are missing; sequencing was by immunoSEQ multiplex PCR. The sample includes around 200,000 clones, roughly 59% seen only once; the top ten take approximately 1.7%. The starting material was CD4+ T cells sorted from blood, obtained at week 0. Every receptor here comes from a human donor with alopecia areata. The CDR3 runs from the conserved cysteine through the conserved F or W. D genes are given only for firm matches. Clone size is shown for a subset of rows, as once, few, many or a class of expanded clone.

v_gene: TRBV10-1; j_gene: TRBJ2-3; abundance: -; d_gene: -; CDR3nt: TGCGCCAGCAGTGCGGACGACACAGATACGCAGTATTTT; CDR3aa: CASSADDTDTQYF
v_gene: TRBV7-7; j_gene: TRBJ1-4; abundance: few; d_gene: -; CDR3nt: TGTGCCAGCAGCCCTAGCCCGGGAGAAAAACTGTTTTTT; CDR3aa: CASSPSPGEKLFF
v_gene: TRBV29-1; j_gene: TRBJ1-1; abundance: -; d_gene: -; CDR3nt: TGCAGCGGACTTGGGTGGGACACTGAAGCTTTCTTT; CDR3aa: CSGLGWDTEAFF
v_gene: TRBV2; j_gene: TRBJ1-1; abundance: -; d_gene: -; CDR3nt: TGTGCCAGCGGCCTTGGAGCCATGAACACTGAAGCTTTCTTT; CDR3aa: CASGLGAMNTEAFF
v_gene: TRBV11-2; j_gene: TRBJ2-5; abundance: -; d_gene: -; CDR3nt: TGTGCCAGCAGCTTAGAGCCTAGACGACAGGAGACCCAGTACTTC; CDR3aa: CASSLEPRRQETQYF
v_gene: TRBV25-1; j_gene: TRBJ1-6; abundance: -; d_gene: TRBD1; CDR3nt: TGTGCCAGCAGCCCCCCGACAGGGGGCGATTCACCCCTCCACTTT; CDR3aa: CASSPPTGGDSPLHF
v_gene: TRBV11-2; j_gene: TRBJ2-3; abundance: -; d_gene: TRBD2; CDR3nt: TGTGCCAGCAGCTTAGGTCTAGCGGGGTCCACAGATACGCAGTATTTT; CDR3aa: CASSLGLAGSTDTQYF
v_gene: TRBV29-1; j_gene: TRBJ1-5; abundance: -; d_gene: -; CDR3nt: TGCAGCGTGGGCGGGTACAATCAGCCCCAGCATTTT; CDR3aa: CSVGGYNQPQHF
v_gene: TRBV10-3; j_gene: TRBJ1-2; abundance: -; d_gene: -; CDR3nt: TGTGCCATCAGTGAAGAGAGGAATGGCTACACCTTC; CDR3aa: CAISEERNGYTF
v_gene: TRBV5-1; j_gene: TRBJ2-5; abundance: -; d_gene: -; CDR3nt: TGCGCCAGCAGCTCTGGAGATGGGGGTCCGGGGACCCAGTACTTC; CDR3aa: CASSSGDGGPGTQYF
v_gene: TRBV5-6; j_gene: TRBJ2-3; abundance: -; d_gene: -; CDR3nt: TGTGCCAGCAGCTTGGTCGGGCAGAGCACAGATACGCAGTATTTT; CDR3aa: CASSLVGQSTDTQYF
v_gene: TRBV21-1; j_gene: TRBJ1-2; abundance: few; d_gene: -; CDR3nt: TGTGCCAGCAGCCCTCGACAGGGAACGGGCTATGGCTACACCTTC; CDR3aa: CASSPRQGTGYGYTF
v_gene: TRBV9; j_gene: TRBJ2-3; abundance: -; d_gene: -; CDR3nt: TGTGCCAGCAGCTCATGGGGGTTTACGCAGTATTTT; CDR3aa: CASSSWGFTQYF
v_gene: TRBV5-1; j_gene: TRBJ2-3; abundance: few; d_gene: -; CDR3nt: TGCGCCAGCAGCTCCAGGGGGGGTAATACAGATACGCAGTATTTT; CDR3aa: CASSSRGGNTDTQYF
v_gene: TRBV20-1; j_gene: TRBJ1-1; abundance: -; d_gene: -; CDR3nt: TGCAGTGCTATGGTGAACACTGAAGCTTTCTTT; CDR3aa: CSAMVNTEAFF
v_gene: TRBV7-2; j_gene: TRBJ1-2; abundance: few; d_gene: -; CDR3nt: TGTGCCAGCAGCTTTGGACGGGTCAACTATGGCTACACCTTC; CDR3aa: CASSFGRVNYGYTF
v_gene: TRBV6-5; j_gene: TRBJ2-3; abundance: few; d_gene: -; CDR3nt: TGTGCCAGCAGCCCCCGCGGGGCTAGCACAGATACGCAGTATTTT; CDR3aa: CASSPRGASTDTQYF
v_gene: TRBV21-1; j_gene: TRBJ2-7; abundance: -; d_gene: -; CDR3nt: TGTGCCAGCAGTGACTCGGTTCGGCAATACGAGCAGTACTTC; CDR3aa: CASSDSVRQYEQYF
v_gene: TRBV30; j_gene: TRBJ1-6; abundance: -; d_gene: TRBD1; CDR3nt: TGTGCCTGCGGACAGGAACAGAATTCACCCCTCCACTTT; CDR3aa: CACGQEQNSPLHF
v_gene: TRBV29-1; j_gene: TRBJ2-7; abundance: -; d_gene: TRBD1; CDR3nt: TGCAGCGCAACGGGACAGGGGGTTTACGAGCAGTACTTC; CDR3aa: CSATGQGVYEQYF
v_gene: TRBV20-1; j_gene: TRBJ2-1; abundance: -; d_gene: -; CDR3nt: TGCAGTGCAACAAACAATGAGCAGTTCTTC; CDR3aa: CSATNNEQFF
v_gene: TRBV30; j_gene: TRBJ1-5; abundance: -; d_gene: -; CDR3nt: TGTGCCTGGAGTGGAAGCAGGGGTAATCAGCCCCAGCATTTT; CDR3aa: CAWSGSRGNQPQHF
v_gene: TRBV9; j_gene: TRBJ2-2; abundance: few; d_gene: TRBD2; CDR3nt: TGTGCCAGCAGCGTCGGGACTAGTATCAGAGGGGAGCTGTTTTTT; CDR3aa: CASSVGTSIRGELFF
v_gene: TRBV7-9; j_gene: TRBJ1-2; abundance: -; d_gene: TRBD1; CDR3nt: TGTGCCAGCAGCCCCCTACAGGGGGGGATATATGGCTACACCTTC; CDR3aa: CASSPLQGGIYGYTF
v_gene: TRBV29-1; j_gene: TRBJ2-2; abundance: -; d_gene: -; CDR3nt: TGCAGCGGACGGGGGGCCGGAACCGGGGAGCTGTTTTTT; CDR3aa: CSGRGAGTGELFF
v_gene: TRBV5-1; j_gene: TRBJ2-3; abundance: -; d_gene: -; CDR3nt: TGCGCCAGCAGCTTGGCGGTCTCAGATACGCAGTATTTT; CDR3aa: CASSLAVSDTQYF
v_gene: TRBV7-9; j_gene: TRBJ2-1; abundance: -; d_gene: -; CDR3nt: TGTGCCAGCAGCAGCTGGGGGCTACGCTCCTACAATGAGCAGTTCTTC; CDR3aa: CASSSWGLRSYNEQFF
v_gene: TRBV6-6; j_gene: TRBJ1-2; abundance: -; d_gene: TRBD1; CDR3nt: TGTGCCAGCAGTTACGGGGACAGGGGGGACCATTATGGCTACACCTTC; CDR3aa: CASSYGDRGDHYGYTF
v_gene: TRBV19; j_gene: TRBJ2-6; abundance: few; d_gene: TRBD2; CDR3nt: TGTGCCAGTAGTATCGGACTAGCGGGGTCCAGCTCTGGGGCCAACGTCCTGACTTTC; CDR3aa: CASSIGLAGSSSGANVLTF
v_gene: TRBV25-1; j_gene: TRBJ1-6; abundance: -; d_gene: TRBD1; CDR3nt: TGTGCCAGCAGTGACGGAGACAGGGGCTCCTATAATTCACCCCTCCACTTT; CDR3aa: CASSDGDRGSYNSPLHF
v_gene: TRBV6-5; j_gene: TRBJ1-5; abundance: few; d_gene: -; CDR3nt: TGTGCCAGCAGTTACGCTCCGAGTCAGCCCCAGCATTTT; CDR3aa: CASSYAPSQPQHF
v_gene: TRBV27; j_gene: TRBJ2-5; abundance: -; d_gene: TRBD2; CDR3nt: TGTGCCAGCAGTTTGGGTGCGGGGGGTTTCGGGGAGACCCAGTACTTC; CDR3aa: CASSLGAGGFGETQYF
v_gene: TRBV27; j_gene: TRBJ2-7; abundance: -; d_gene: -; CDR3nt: TGTGCCAGCAGTAGGACACCGCTTTCCTACGAGCAGTACTTC; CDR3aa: CASSRTPLSYEQYF
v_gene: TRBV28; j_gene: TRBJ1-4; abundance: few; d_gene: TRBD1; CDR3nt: TGTGCCAGCAGCCCCGGGAGGGGGCCCCCGGCTAATGAAAAACTGTTTTTT; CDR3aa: CASSPGRGPPANEKLFF
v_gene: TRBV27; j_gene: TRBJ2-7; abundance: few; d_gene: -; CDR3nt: TGTGCCAGCAGCCTAGAAGGACGGAGAAACGAGCAGTACTTC; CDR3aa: CASSLEGRRNEQYF
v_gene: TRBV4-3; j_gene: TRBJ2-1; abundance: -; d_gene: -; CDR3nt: TGCGCCAGCAGCCAAGTGGTCTCAGGGGTGGGGAATGAGCAGTTCTTC; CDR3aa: CASSQVVSGVGNEQFF
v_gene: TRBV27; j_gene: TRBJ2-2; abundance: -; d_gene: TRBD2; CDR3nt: TGTGCCAGCAGTTTCCGGGGGGACACCGGGGAGCTGTTTTTT; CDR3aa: CASSFRGDTGELFF
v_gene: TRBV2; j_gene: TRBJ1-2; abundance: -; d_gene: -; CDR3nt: TGTGCCAGCAGTGAATCGGCAGGGATTTATGGCTACACCTTC; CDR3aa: CASSESAGIYGYTF
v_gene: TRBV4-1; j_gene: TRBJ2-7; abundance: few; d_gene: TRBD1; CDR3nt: TGCGCCAGCAGCCAAGAGGGACAGAGGACCTACGAGCAGTACTTC; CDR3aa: CASSQEGQRTYEQYF
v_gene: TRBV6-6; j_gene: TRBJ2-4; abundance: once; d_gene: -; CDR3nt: TGTGCCAGTAATAGGGATAACATTCAGTACTTC; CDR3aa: CASNRDNIQYF
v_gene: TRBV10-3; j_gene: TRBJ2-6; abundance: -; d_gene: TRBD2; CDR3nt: TGTGCCAGCAGCTCGGGGGGTTGGCACTCTGGGGCCAACGTCCTGACTTTC; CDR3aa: CASSSGGWHSGANVLTF
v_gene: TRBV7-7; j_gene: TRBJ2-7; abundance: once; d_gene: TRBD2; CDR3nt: TGTGCCAGCAGCTTAGGGGCTAGCGGATCCTACGAGCAGTACTTC; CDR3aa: CASSLGASGSYEQYF
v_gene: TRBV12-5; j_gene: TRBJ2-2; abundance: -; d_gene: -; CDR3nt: TGTGCTAGTGGAACGTTAACTGGCACCGGGGAGCTGTTTTTT; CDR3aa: CASGTLTGTGELFF
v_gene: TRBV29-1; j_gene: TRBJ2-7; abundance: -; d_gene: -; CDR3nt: TGCAGCGCCGGGGGAAACTCCTACGAGCAGTACTTC; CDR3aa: CSAGGNSYEQYF